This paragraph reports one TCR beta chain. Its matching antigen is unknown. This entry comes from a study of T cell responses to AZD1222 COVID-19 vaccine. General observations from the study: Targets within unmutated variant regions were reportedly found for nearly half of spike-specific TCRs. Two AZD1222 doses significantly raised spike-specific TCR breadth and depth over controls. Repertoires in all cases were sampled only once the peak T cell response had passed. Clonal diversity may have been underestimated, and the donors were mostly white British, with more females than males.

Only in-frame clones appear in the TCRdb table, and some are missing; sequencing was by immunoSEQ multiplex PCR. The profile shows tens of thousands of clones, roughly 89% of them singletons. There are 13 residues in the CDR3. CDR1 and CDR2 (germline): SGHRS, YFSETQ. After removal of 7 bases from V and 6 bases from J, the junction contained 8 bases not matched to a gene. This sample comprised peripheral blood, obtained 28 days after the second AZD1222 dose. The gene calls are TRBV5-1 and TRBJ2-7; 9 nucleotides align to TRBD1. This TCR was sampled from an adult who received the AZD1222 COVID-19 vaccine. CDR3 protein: CASVGQGRPEQYF. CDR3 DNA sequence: TGCGCCAGCGTCGGACAGGGGCGTCCCGAGCAGTACTTC.